This passage covers 24 T cell receptor beta chains from one sample sequenced in a study of T cell repertoires in cytomegalovirus infection. TCRdb fed the reads into MiXCR, producing one record per CDR3 protein. Among around 800,000 distinct CDR3 sequences listed, roughly 33% were seen once. These receptors have no identified antigens. Sequences were derived from cultured CD8+ T cells from PBMCs, sampled from culture after CMV antigen stimulation. These receptors originate from a human donor in good health (CMV status not recorded). Some clones in this sample may be carry-over from other donors' samples.

This clonotype came up once. A junction boundary mismatches the germline segment, possibly from a read error. The chain combines TRBV7-2 with TRBJ2-5; 9 bases map to TRBD1. From germline, CDR1 is SGHTA and CDR2 FQGNSA. CDR3 size: 15 residues. CDR3 bases: TGTGTCAGCAGCTTGCACAGGGGGCCTCAAGAGACCCAGTACTTC. This translates into CVSSLHRGPQETQYF.

Only a few counts were recorded for this clonotype. V gene TRBV12-3 or TRBV12-4 combines with J gene TRBJ2-1; 10 bases are a match to TRBD1. After removal of 3 bases from V and 5 bases from J, the junction contained 7 bases not matched to a gene. The CDR3 contains 16 residues. CDR3 nucleotide sequence: TGTGCCAGCAGTTTGGGGGACAGGGGACGAAACAATGAGCAGTTCTTC. Translation: CASSLGDRGRNNEQFF.

V gene TRBV5-6 combines with J gene TRBJ1-1; 11 bases line up with TRBD1. The CDR3 is 16 residues long. From germline, CDR1 is SGHDT and CDR2 YYEEEE. The junction had 5 bases not matched to a gene; V was cut back by 4 bases and J by 0 bases. The CDR3 loop is CASSTDRGPMNTEAFF. Here the CDR3 DNA reads TGTGCCAGCAGCACGGACAGGGGGCCCATGAACACTGAAGCTTTCTTT.

The J gene is TRBJ2-5, the V gene TRBV6-1; 8 positions match TRBD2. The CDR3 totals 17 residues. Trimming cost V 2 bases and J 5 bases; bases outside gene matches: 13. Germline assignment: CDR1 MNHNS and CDR2 SASEGT. The CDR3 loop reads CASSEIGGLAQRETQYF. CDR3 nucleotide sequence: TGTGCCAGCAGTGAAATAGGTGGACTAGCCCAGCGGGAGACCCAGTACTTC.

The genes are TRBV5-6 and TRBJ2-1; 11 nucleotides align to TRBD1. CDR1 and CDR2 (germline): SGHDT, YYEEEE. V was clipped by 4 bases and J by 3 bases; unmatched bases: 6. This CDR3 spans 16 amino acids. For the CDR3, the DNA is TGTGCCAGCAGCCTAGGGACAGGGGGGTTCTACAATGAGCAGTTCTTC. Amino acids: CASSLGTGGFYNEQFF.

This chain links TRBV2 with TRBJ2-1; 9 bases line up with TRBD1. After removal of 3 bases from V and 4 bases from J, the junction contained 4 bases not matched to a gene. CDR1 is SNHLY and CDR2 is FYNNEI in the germline V gene. The length of the CDR3 is 15 residues. CDR3 coding DNA: TGTGCCAGCAGTGAGGGGACAGGGCCGTACAATGAGCAGTTCTTC. Protein sequence: CASSEGTGPYNEQFF. The whole variable domain, remainder taken from reference TRBV2 and TRBJ2-1, is EPEVTQTPSHQVTQMGQEVILRCVPISNHLYFYWYRQILGQKVEFLVSFYNNEISEKSEIFDDQFSVERPDGSNFTLKIRSTKLEDSAMYFCASSEGTGPYNEQFFGPGTRLTVL.

Concerning this clonotype: At one boundary the junction diverges from the germline segment, which might be a read error. J is TRBJ2-5 and V is TRBV7-6, with 14 positions matching TRBD2. This CDR3 has 17 residues. From germline, CDR1 is SGHVS and CDR2 FNYEAQ. DNA of the CDR3: TGTGCTAGCAGCTTAGGACTAGCGGGGGGCGAGGAAGAGACCCAGTACTTC. It translates to CASSLGLAGGEEETQYF.

Worth noting for this clonotype: The junction differs from germline at one of its ends, possibly a read error. The V call is TRBV19, the J call TRBJ2-7, with 9 bases aligning to TRBD1. CDR1 is LNHDA and CDR2 is SQIVND in the germline V gene (reference sequence). The CDR3 has 15 residues. CDR3 amino acids: CVSSIGDRVRNEQYF. In DNA, the CDR3 is TGTGTCAGTAGTATAGGGGACAGGGTGAGGAACGAGCAGTACTTC. The full variable domain, completed using reference TRBV19 and TRBJ2-7, is DGGITQSPKYLFRKEGQNVTLSCEQNLNHDAMYWYRQDPGQGLRLIYYSQIVNDFQKGDIAEGYSVSREKKESFPLTVTSAQKNPTAFYLCVSSIGDRVRNEQYFGPGTRLTVT.

The chain is built from TRBV7-9 and TRBJ2-2; weak D call: TRBD2 (6 bases). The CDR3 runs to 12 residues. The V end lost 11 bases, the J end lost 5 bases, and 12 bases lay between the germline ends. The germline V gene has CDR1 SEHNR and CDR2 FQNEAQ (reference sequence). In DNA, the CDR3 is TGTGCCTTGGAGACTAGTACCGGGGAGCTGTTTTTT. This translates into CALETSTGELFF.

The chain combines TRBV7-9 with TRBJ2-5; TRBD2 aligns across 10 bases. V was pared by 7 bases and J by 6 bases, with 14 bases of the junction left unmatched. Germline values: CDR1 SEHNR, CDR2 FQNEAQ (reference sequence). The CDR3 is made up of 16 amino acids. The CDR3 spells CASTPAGSGGTKTQYF. Here the CDR3 DNA reads TGTGCCAGCACGCCCGCGGGTAGCGGGGGGACAAAGACCCAGTACTTC.

This clonotype was counted between two and nine times. The J gene is TRBJ2-1, the V gene TRBV6-5; possibly TRBD1 or TRBD2 for D (5 bases each). The CDR3 covers 14 residues. V was cut by 7 bases and J by 4 bases, with 14 bases left in between. Germline CDR1 is MNHEY and CDR2 is SVGAGI. CDR3 amino acids: CASTSGTAYNEQFF. CDR3 sequence (DNA): TGTGCCAGCACGTCCGGGACGGCGTACAATGAGCAGTTCTTC.

In this sample, this clonotype turned up a few times. The V call is TRBV29-1, the J call TRBJ2-2, with D hard to call. V dropped 8 bases and J dropped 0 bases, with 10 bases sitting between them. Germline V gives CDR1 SQVTM, CDR2 ANQGSEA. The length of the CDR3 is 13 residues. The CDR3 DNA sequence: TGCAGCTCCCTAAGAGCGAACACCGGGGAGCTGTTTTTT. Residues: CSSLRANTGELFF.

This chain connects TRBV7-6 to TRBJ2-2; TRBD2 is a possible D gene (6 bases). CDR3 length: 14 amino acids. Looked up from germline, CDR1 is SGHVS and CDR2 is FNYEAQ. The V end lost 4 bases, the J end lost 4 bases, and 10 bases lay between the germline ends. CDR3 region: CASSWGDFTGELFF. For the CDR3, the DNA is TGTGCCAGCAGCTGGGGGGACTTCACCGGGGAGCTGTTTTTT.

This clonotype was counted only a few times. CDR3 nucleotides: TGTGCCAGCAGTCAGCACCAGACGGAACACTATGGCTACACCTTC. This codes for CASSQHQTEHYGYTF. V and J are TRBV6-1 and TRBJ1-2; D is ambiguous. The CDR3 runs to 15 residues. V was shortened by 5 bases and J by 3 bases, with 16 bases between the two germline ends. Germline CDR1 reads MNHNS; CDR2 reads SASEGT.

This clonotype was counted many times. The chain combines TRBV12-3 or TRBV12-4 with TRBJ1-1; the D gene is possibly TRBD1 (5 bases). The CDR3 totals 13 residues. Trimming removed 4 bases from V and 3 bases from J, with 9 bases in between. CDR3 in amino acids: CASSYWGDTEAFF. The CDR3, as DNA: TGTGCCAGCAGTTATTGGGGGGACACTGAAGCTTTCTTT.

The chain couples TRBV28 to TRBJ1-4; tentative D call: TRBD1 (5 bases). Trimming shortened V by 4 bases and J by 0 bases, and 18 bases separated the two germline ends. Germline V gives CDR1 MDHEN, CDR2 SYDVKM. This CDR3 is built from 18 residues. DNA of the CDR3: TGTGCCAGCAGTTCAAGACCACAGGAAAGGGCAACTAATGAAAAACTGTTTTTT. It yields the protein CASSSRPQERATNEKLFF.

The chain is built from TRBV5-6 and TRBJ1-1; D gene uncertain. The CDR3 has 13 amino acids. Germline V gene data show CDR1 as SGHDT and CDR2 as YYEEEE. V was trimmed by 3 bases and J by 1 base, leaving 7 bases between them. CDR3 bases: TGTGCCAGCAGCTGGGTGAAGAACACTGAAGCTTTCTTT. Translation gives CASSWVKNTEAFF.

This clonotype was detected a few times. The CDR3: CAISEGAEAFF. CDR3 sequence (DNA): TGTGCCATCAGTGAGGGGGCTGAAGCTTTCTTT. The genes are TRBV10-3 and TRBJ1-1, with no clear D. The V and J ends lost 2 bases and 6 bases respectively, with 4 bases between them. CDR1 is ENHRY, CDR2 SYGVKD, per germline. The CDR3 totals 11 residues.

This chain uses TRBV25-1 with TRBJ1-1; no clear D. The CDR3 has 13 amino acids. Trimming removed 2 bases at V and 5 bases at J, with 9 bases between. The germline V gene has CDR1 MGHDK and CDR2 SYGVNS. The CDR3 region has the DNA TGTGCCAGCAGTGAAAAAATGTCGACTGAAGCTTTCTTT. Encoded protein: CASSEKMSTEAFF.

The chain is built from TRBV7-9 and TRBJ2-5; 7 bases line up with TRBD1. The V segment lost 3 bases and the J segment 4 bases; nucleotides outside the gene matches: 5. The germline V gene has CDR1 SEHNR and CDR2 FQNEAQ (reference sequence). This CDR3 region has 14 residues. CDR3 sequence: CASSLPGGIETQYF. The CDR3 DNA reads TGTGCCAGCAGCTTGCCAGGGGGTATAGAGACCCAGTACTTC.

A few counts support this clonotype. The CDR3 nucleotides read TGCGCCAGCAGCCAAGAATTCGGCGGGGGGGCGGAGACCCAGTACTTC. It encodes CASSQEFGGGAETQYF. V gene TRBV4-3 combines with J gene TRBJ2-5, with 9 bases fitting TRBD2. The CDR3 is made up of 16 amino acids. Germline V CDR1 and CDR2: LGHNA, YSLEER. J was trimmed by 5 bases and V by 0 bases; bases with no gene match: 7.

The V and J genes are TRBV19 and TRBJ2-7; the D gene is possibly TRBD1 (6 bases). The V end was cut by 5 bases, the J end by 4 bases, with 12 bases between. The CDR3 contains 13 residues. Germline CDR1 LNHDA, CDR2 SQIVND (reference sequence). The CDR3 sequence is CASSPLGTYEQYF. Written as DNA, the CDR3 is TGTGCCAGTAGTCCCTTAGGGACATACGAGCAGTACTTC.

The chain links TRBV2 to TRBJ2-7, with 8 bases aligning to TRBD1. V lost 8 bases to trimming and J lost 4 bases; unmatched junction nucleotides: 7. CDR1 and CDR2 from the germline V gene are SNHLY and FYNNEI. There are 13 residues in the CDR3. CDR3 in DNA: TGTGCCAGCCAGGGGGCGGAGGGGTACGAGCAGTACTTC. Encoded protein: CASQGAEGYEQYF.

This clonotype was observed a handful of times. The chain couples TRBV12-3 or TRBV12-4 to TRBJ2-7, with D unresolved. CDR3 length: 12 residues. Trimming shortened V by 9 bases and J by 0 bases, and 9 bases separated the two germline ends. The CDR3 is CASQDGSYEQYF. DNA for the CDR3: TGTGCCAGTCAGGACGGCTCCTACGAGCAGTACTTC.